This passage covers 32 T cell receptor beta chains from one sample sequenced in a study of beta chain features in type 1 diabetes. Study findings and constraints: Researchers report that Type 1 diabetes patients had moderately but significantly shorter TCRB CDR3s across all four CD4+ subsets.

Expressed TCRB transcripts got sequenced, as all isolated RNA was reverse transcribed. The protocol was immunoSEQ multiplex PCR, while the TCRdb copy is restricted to in-frame clones and leaves out a portion. Of a few hundred thousand clones listed, around an eighth were seen once; the top ten hold approximately 0.011%. No antigen has been assigned to these receptors. Specimen: naive CD4+ T cells from blood. The source of these receptors is a woman aged 18 to 35 with type 1 diabetes.

This clone has a handful of counts. CDR3: CASSIDPAGFQETQYF. The DNA of the CDR3 is TGTGCCAGTAGTATAGACCCGGCAGGCTTCCAAGAGACCCAGTACTTC. V usage is TRBV19 and J usage is TRBJ2-5, with D unclear. The germline gives CDR1 LNHDA, CDR2 SQIVND (reference sequence). Trimming took 0 bases from V and 1 from J, leaving 12 bases between them. This CDR3 has 16 residues.

This clone came up a few times. The gene calls are TRBV9 and TRBJ2-3; perhaps TRBD2 as D (5 bases). Germline V gene sequence: CDR1 SGDLS, CDR2 YYNGEE. The CDR3 spans 14 residues. The V end was cut by 4 bases, the J end by 7 bases, with 16 bases between. CDR3 sequence reads: CASSPRILGNTQYF. CDR3 coding DNA: TGTGCCAGCAGCCCCAGGATCCTCGGGAATACGCAGTATTTT.

CDR3: CASSQGAGPTRNEQFF. The CDR3 DNA sequence: TGCGCCAGCAGCCAAGGGGCAGGCCCTACTAGGAATGAGCAGTTCTTC. The J gene is TRBJ2-1, the V gene TRBV4-3, with D tentatively TRBD2 (5 bases). This CDR3 spans 16 amino acids. V was clipped by 1 base and J by 7 bases, with 17 bases between them. Germline V CDR1 and CDR2: LGHNA, YSLEER.

This clone was seen more than once but under ten times. This chain connects TRBV7-9 to TRBJ2-3; maybe TRBD2 (6 bases). CDR3 length: 15 residues. The germline V gene has CDR1 SEHNR and CDR2 FQNEAQ (reference sequence). V was pared by 0 bases and J by 5 bases, with 12 bases between. CDR3 bases: TGTGCCAGCAGCTTAGCTGACCTAGCGAGAGATACGCAGTATTTT. It specifies CASSLADLARDTQYF.

V is TRBV28 and J is TRBJ2-7; perhaps TRBD2 as D (6 bases). Germline V lookup: CDR1 MDHEN, CDR2 SYDVKM. The V and J ends lost 7 bases and 7 bases respectively, with 14 bases between them. The length of the CDR3 is 12 residues. CDR3 nucleotides: TGTGCCAGCATGGCTGGGGCGGGGGAGCAGTACTTC. It yields the protein CASMAGAGEQYF.

The chain joins TRBV30 to TRBJ1-2; 7 nucleotides line up with TRBD1. The CDR3 runs to 13 residues. Trimming cost V 4 bases and J 7 bases; bases outside gene matches: 9. CDR1 is GTSNPN and CDR2 is SVGIG in the germline V gene (reference sequence). CDR3 nucleotides: TGTGCCTGGAATGTACAGGGGCGTACTGGCTACACCTTC. The encoded protein is CAWNVQGRTGYTF.

The chain combines TRBV7-3 with TRBJ1-2; D possibly corresponds to TRBD1 (5 bases). The germline V and J ends were trimmed by 5 bases and 7 bases, with 20 bases remaining between them. Per germline, CDR1 SGHTA and CDR2 FQGTGA. This CDR3 has 15 residues. In nucleotides, the CDR3 is TGTGCCAGCAGCCCCGAAGGGGTAGGGATCGGTGGCTACACCTTC. It encodes CASSPEGVGIGGYTF.

The V call is TRBV28, the J call TRBJ2-4; weak D call: TRBD2 (5 bases). V was shortened by 6 bases and J by 3 bases, with 21 bases between the two germline ends. The germline V gene has CDR1 MDHEN and CDR2 SYDVKM. The CDR3 runs 17 residues. CDR3 in amino acids: CASSRLTSRSVKNIQYF. The CDR3 DNA is TGTGCCAGCAGCCGTCTAACTAGTCGCAGTGTCAAAAACATTCAGTACTTC.

This clone came up a few times. V and J are TRBV19 and TRBJ2-2; TRBD1 might be the D (7 bases). The CDR3 covers 14 residues. Germline-derived CDR1 and CDR2 are LNHDA and SQIVND (reference sequence). Trimming left V 4 bases short and J 4 bases short, with 10 bases between. The chain's CDR3 is CASSRGDSTGELFF. CDR3 nucleotides: TGTGCCAGTAGTAGGGGGGACAGCACCGGGGAGCTGTTTTTT.

This clone was counted between two and nine times. CDR3 nucleotide sequence: TGTGCCAGCAGCCCCGGGGGGTCCCGCACAGATACGCAGTATTTT. Encoded protein: CASSPGGSRTDTQYF. This rearrangement joins TRBV27 to TRBJ2-3, with 7 bases that match TRBD2. Germline CDR1 is MNHEY and CDR2 is SMNVEV (reference sequence). CDR3 size: 15 residues. Trimming took 6 bases from V and 1 from J; bases not matched to a gene: 7.

This clone was seen more than once but under ten times. The V call is TRBV15, the J call TRBJ2-3, with D maybe TRBD2 (5 bases). CDR3 length: 16 amino acids. The ends were cut back, 0 bases at V and 0 bases at J, with 10 bases in the middle. The germline V gene encodes CDR1 LNHNV and CDR2 YYDKDF (reference sequence). As DNA, the CDR3 is TGTGCCACCAGCAGAGAGTACGGGAAGAGCACAGATACGCAGTATTTT. Its protein product is CATSREYGKSTDTQYF.

A word on this clone: Compared with germline, one end of the junction differs, possibly owing to a read error. The rearrangement links TRBV28 to TRBJ2-3; tentative D call: TRBD1 (6 bases). The CDR3 is 15 amino acids. CDR1 is MDHEN and CDR2 is SYDVKM in the germline V gene. CDR3 in amino acids: CASSPHSGATDTQYF. The CDR3 nucleotides read TGTGCCAGCAGTCCCCATTCAGGGGCTACAGATACACAGTATTTT.

The rearrangement joins TRBV30 to TRBJ1-2; maybe TRBD1 (5 bases). From germline, CDR1 is GTSNPN and CDR2 SVGIG (reference sequence). The CDR3 contains 13 residues. The germline V and J ends were trimmed by 1 base and 4 bases, with 10 bases remaining between them. The CDR3 sequence is CAWSARGGYGYTF. The CDR3 DNA reads TGTGCCTGGAGTGCCCGGGGGGGCTATGGCTACACCTTC.

This chain links TRBV7-2 with TRBJ1-3, with D unclear. Trimming cost V 2 bases and J 0 bases, with 11 bases left between them. Germline values: CDR1 SGHTA, CDR2 FQGNSA. There are 16 residues in the CDR3. The CDR3, as DNA: TGTGCCAGCAGCTTACAAGGCACGGGCTCTGGAAACACCATATATTTT. Encoded protein: CASSLQGTGSGNTIYF.

The chain joins TRBV20-1 to TRBJ2-1; D ambiguous. Germline CDR1 is DFQATT and CDR2 is SNEGSKA (reference sequence). V was pared by 3 bases and J by 9 bases, with 9 bases between. The CDR3 loop spans 11 amino acids. The DNA of the CDR3 is TGCAGTGCTAGTCCGGTTCGTGAGCAGTTCTTC. Translated, it gives CSASPVREQFF.

This clone was counted between two and nine times. The V gene is TRBV11-2, the J gene TRBJ2-7; 8 nucleotides line up with TRBD2. Germline V lookup: CDR1 SGHAT, CDR2 FQNNGV. The trim removed 1 base at V and 4 bases at J, leaving 18 bases unmatched. The CDR3 consists of 19 residues. CDR3 in DNA: TGTGCCAGCAGCTTAGGGGTAGCGGGACTAGGTGCCGCATCGTACGAGCAGTACTTC. Protein sequence: CASSLGVAGLGAASYEQYF.

The V gene is TRBV7-2, the J gene TRBJ2-7, with D tentatively TRBD1 (6 bases). Germline assignment: CDR1 SGHTA and CDR2 FQGNSA. The ends were cut back, 8 bases at V and 2 bases at J, with 16 bases in the middle. This CDR3 is built from 14 residues. In DNA form, the CDR3 reads TGTGCCAGCGCTTCAGGGGTTGTCGCCTACGAGCAGTACTTC. Its translation is CASASGVVAYEQYF. Using reference TRBV7-2 and TRBJ2-7 for the parts outside the CDR3, the full variable domain is GAGVSQSPSNKVTEKGKDVELRCDPISGHTALYWYRQSLGQGLEFLIYFQGNSAPDKSGLPSDRFSAERTGGSVSTLTIQRTQQEDSAVYLCASASGVVAYEQYFGPGTRLTVT.

This clone was picked up a small number of times. J is TRBJ2-1 and V is TRBV14; 12 bases align to TRBD2. This CDR3 region has 17 residues. J was trimmed by 2 bases and V by 3 bases; bases with no gene match: 5. In germline, CDR1 is SGHDN, CDR2 FVKESK. CDR3 loop: CASSQTSGRGTYNEQFF. CDR3 bases: TGTGCCAGCAGCCAGACTAGCGGGAGAGGAACCTACAATGAGCAGTTCTTC.

This clone was detected only a few times. V is TRBV15 and J is TRBJ1-2; TRBD1 agrees at 12 bases. The CDR3 is made up of 16 amino acids. The germline gives CDR1 LNHNV, CDR2 YYDKDF (reference sequence). V dropped 5 bases and J dropped 5; count of bases not matched to a gene: 9. CDR3 nucleotides: TGTGCCACCAGCGAGGGACAGGGGGCGTCCGGGTATGGCTACACCTTC. Its protein is CATSEGQGASGYGYTF.

A few counts support this clone. The genes are TRBV7-2 and TRBJ2-7; 12 nucleotides match TRBD1. The CDR3 has 17 residues. The ends lost 1 base at V and 3 bases at J; junction bases unmatched: 7. Germline V gene data show CDR1 as SGHTA and CDR2 as FQGNSA. As DNA, the CDR3 is TGTGCCAGCAGCTTAGGGCCGGGACAGGGGGCCTTCTACGAGCAGTACTTC. This codes for CASSLGPGQGAFYEQYF.

This clone appeared a few times. The chain couples TRBV7-9 to TRBJ2-7; 11 bases are shared with TRBD1. Germline CDR1 is SEHNR and CDR2 is FQNEAQ (reference sequence). V dropped 3 bases and J dropped 1; count of bases not matched to a gene: 2. This CDR3 region has 15 residues. The chain's CDR3 is CASSLGQGGSYEQYF. Written as DNA, the CDR3 is TGTGCCAGCAGCTTGGGACAGGGGGGGTCCTACGAGCAGTACTTC.

This clone was seen only a few times. This chain connects TRBV7-2 to TRBJ2-1, with 12 bases that match TRBD2. The CDR3 extends over 18 amino acids. Germline loops: CDR1 SGHTA, CDR2 FQGNSA. Trimming removed 2 bases from V and 6 bases from J; junction bases left unmatched: 11. As DNA, the CDR3 is TGTGCCAGCAGCTTACAACAAGAACTAGCGGGAGGAGCCAATGAGCAGTTCTTC. Amino acids: CASSLQQELAGGANEQFF.

In this sample, this clone turned up a few times. The V gene is TRBV28, the J gene TRBJ2-7; a possible D gene is TRBD1 (6 bases). CDR1 and CDR2 (germline): MDHEN, SYDVKM. The CDR3 covers 15 residues. The germline V and J ends were trimmed by 4 bases and 2 bases, with 15 bases remaining between them. The CDR3 region is CASSWPQTGPYEQYF. CDR3 coding DNA: TGTGCCAGCAGTTGGCCCCAGACAGGACCCTACGAGCAGTACTTC.

The V and J genes are TRBV19 and TRBJ1-1, with a tentative D call TRBD1 (6 bases). In germline, CDR1 is LNHDA, CDR2 SQIVND (reference sequence). The CDR3 loop spans 13 amino acids. Trimming took 6 bases from V and 0 from J, leaving 8 bases between them. As DNA, the CDR3 is TGTGCCAGTAGCACAGGGATGAACACTGAAGCTTTCTTT. Translating gives CASSTGMNTEAFF.

J is TRBJ1-2 and V is TRBV6-6; 8 bases align to TRBD1. Germline V gene sequence: CDR1 MNHNY, CDR2 SVGAGI (reference sequence). The CDR3 totals 12 residues. V lost 5 bases, J lost 7 bases, and 3 bases stayed unmatched. The CDR3 spells CASSPGGPGYTF. CDR3 sequence (DNA): TGTGCCAGCAGTCCAGGGGGCCCTGGCTACACCTTC.

This clone was observed a handful of times. The chain is built from TRBV6-1 and TRBJ1-2; 9 bases align to TRBD1. Germline trimming cut 2 bases from V and 4 bases from J; bases unmatched to any gene: 2. Per the germline V gene, CDR1 is MNHNS and CDR2 is SASEGT. There are 14 residues in the CDR3. DNA of the CDR3: TGTGCCAGCAGTGAAATGACAGGGGGCTATGGCTACACCTTC. The encoded protein is CASSEMTGGYGYTF.

This clone was observed a few times. The rearrangement joins TRBV18 to TRBJ2-5; the match to TRBD1 covers 7 bases. This CDR3 is built from 14 residues. In germline, CDR1 is KGHSH, CDR2 LQKENI. V trimming: 3 bases; J trimming: 6 bases; junction bases outside the gene matches: 7. The CDR3 reads CASSPPQGMKTQYF. The CDR3 DNA sequence: TGTGCCAGCTCACCGCCACAGGGGATGAAGACCCAGTACTTC. Full variable domain (missing parts from reference TRBV18 and TRBJ2-5): NAGVMQNPRHLVRRRGQEARLRCSPMKGHSHVYWYRQLPEEGLKFMVYLQKENIIDESGMPKERFSAEFPKEGPSILRIQQVVRGDSAAYFCASSPPQGMKTQYFGPGTRLLVL.

This clone was counted only a few times. The chain carries TRBV30 and TRBJ1-5; 8 nucleotides align to TRBD1. V lost 3 bases and J lost 0; bases outside the gene matches: 7. Germline lookup yields CDR1 GTSNPN and CDR2 SVGIG (reference sequence). The CDR3 spans 16 residues. The CDR3 spells CAWREQGGYSNQPQHF. The CDR3 DNA sequence: TGTGCCTGGAGAGAACAGGGGGGATATAGCAATCAGCCCCAGCATTTT.

This clone was seen a few times. The chain joins TRBV30 to TRBJ1-2, with D unresolved. This CDR3 is 11 amino acids long. CDR1 and CDR2 (germline): GTSNPN, SVGIG (reference sequence). V was trimmed by 4 bases and J by 2 bases, leaving 5 bases between them. CDR3: CAWTGNYGYTF. The CDR3 region has the DNA TGTGCCTGGACGGGAAACTATGGCTACACCTTC.

This clone appeared a few times. The chain's CDR3 is CAWSLSGGPYEQYF. The DNA of the CDR3 is TGTGCCTGGAGTCTCTCCGGAGGCCCCTACGAGCAGTACTTC. This chain joins TRBV30 and TRBJ2-7, with D perhaps matching TRBD2 (5 bases). Germline V gene lookup returns CDR1 GTSNPN and CDR2 SVGIG (reference sequence). Trimming cost V 2 bases and J 2 bases, with 13 bases left between them. This CDR3 has 14 residues.

The chain uses TRBV18 and TRBJ2-5; TRBD2 matches at 7 bases. CDR1 KGHSH and CDR2 LQKENI come from the germline V gene. The CDR3 runs to 15 residues. V dropped 9 bases and J dropped 0; count of bases not matched to a gene: 10. In DNA, the CDR3 is TGTGCCAGTCTGTCCCTCGGGGGGAACCAAGAGACCCAGTACTTC. Translated, it gives CASLSLGGNQETQYF.

This clone showed up just a few times. The rearrangement uses TRBV6-6 and TRBJ2-1; D is unresolved. The CDR3 consists of 12 residues. Trimming left V 6 bases short and J 9 bases short, with 12 bases between. Germline CDR1 MNHNY, CDR2 SVGAGI (reference sequence). DNA of the CDR3: TGTGCCAGCAGCCCTCCGCCCGGTGAGCAGTTCTTC. The encoded protein is CASSPPPGEQFF.